Below, 13 T cell receptor beta chains from the same sample are listed, as sequenced in a study of Tregs in tolerant kidney transplant recipients (dated by TCRdb to about 2019). Libraries were prepared through the immunoSEQ multiplex PCR assay. Held by TCRdb, this immuneACCESS table contains in-frame sequences only and omits some clones. Under half of the omission traces to an unresolved V gene where checked; the cause of the rest is unknown. Present in this sample are tens of thousands of clones, around 87% of which were seen just once. 3.5% to 4% of the sample rests with the top ten. Interpreted using the paper, the time point label stands for: 6 months after combined kidney and bone marrow transplant. The transplants used related donors with nonmyeloablative bone marrow transplantation, and mixed chimerism in the human trials was transient. The specimen was CD4+ T cells from blood (PBMCs), collected 6 months after the transplant. These receptors originate from a human patient who received a combined kidney and bone marrow transplant. Where a transplant has occurred, the graft donor may have supplied some of the T cells.

This clone has a single count. The chain carries TRBV7-8 and TRBJ1-2; D ambiguous. Germline V gene sequence: CDR1 SGHVS, CDR2 FQNEAQ. The V end lost 5 bases, the J end lost 1 base, and 11 bases lay between the germline ends. There are 14 residues in the CDR3. This CDR3 reads CASSPTSNNYGYTF. The CDR3 DNA follows: TGTGCCAGCAGCCCAACTTCGAATAACTATGGCTACACCTTC.

This clone was detected once. The chain carries TRBV30 and TRBJ2-7; D possibly corresponds to TRBD1 (5 bases). The CDR3 extends over 13 amino acids. The V and J ends lost 0 bases and 4 bases respectively, with 10 bases between them. In germline, CDR1 is GTSNPN, CDR2 SVGIG (reference sequence). The CDR3 reads CAWSVAGPYEQYF. The CDR3 coding sequence is TGTGCCTGGAGTGTAGCAGGGCCTTACGAGCAGTACTTC.

The chain carries TRBV12-5 and TRBJ1-5; no clear D gene. The germline V gene has CDR1 LGHNT and CDR2 FRNRAP. This CDR3 contains 13 residues. Trimming stripped 1 base from V and 7 bases from J, with 8 bases between. CDR3 DNA sequence: TGTGCTAGTGGTTTGGAAGCAGGACAGCCCCAGCATTTT. Translation gives CASGLEAGQPQHF.

The CDR3 DNA sequence: TGCGCCAGCAGCTTGGACATATCCAATTCACCCCTCCACTTT. Amino acid sequence: CASSLDISNSPLHF. The chain uses TRBV5-1 and TRBJ1-6, with D hard to call. Germline-derived CDR1 and CDR2 are SGHRS and YFSETQ. The germline V and J ends were trimmed by 0 bases and 7 bases, with 8 bases remaining between them. This CDR3 contains 14 residues. Full variable domain (outside the CDR3, taken from reference TRBV5-1 and TRBJ1-6): KAGVTQTPRYLIKTRGQQVTLSCSPISGHRSVSWYQQTPGQGLQFLFEYFSETQRNKGNFPGRFSGRQFSNSRSEMNVSTLELGDSALYLCASSLDISNSPLHFGNGTRLTVT.

V and J are TRBV4-2 and TRBJ1-2; D not resolved. CDR1 and CDR2 from the germline V gene are LGHNA and YNFKEQ. The V and J ends lost 4 bases and 5 bases respectively, with 11 bases between them. The length of the CDR3 is 13 residues. The DNA for the CDR3 is TGTGCCAGCAGCCCTCACGGAGAGTATGGCTACACCTTC. Translation: CASSPHGEYGYTF.

The chain joins TRBV9 to TRBJ2-3, with 7 nucleotides matching TRBD1. CDR3 length equals 18 residues. After removal of 3 bases from V and 0 bases from J, the junction contained 13 bases not matched to a gene. From germline, CDR1 is SGDLS and CDR2 YYNGEE. CDR3: CASSDSKDRVRSTDTQYF. CDR3 sequence (DNA): TGTGCCAGCAGCGATTCGAAAGACAGGGTCAGGAGCACAGATACGCAGTATTTT.

The rearrangement links TRBV4-3 to TRBJ1-2; TRBD1 matches 7 bases. Trimming cost V 2 bases and J 3 bases; bases outside gene matches: 3. The CDR3 runs 14 residues. The germline V gene has CDR1 LGHNA and CDR2 YSLEER. Written as DNA, the CDR3 is TGCGCCAGCAGCCAACCGGGACAGTACTATGGCTACACCTTC. Translation: CASSQPGQYYGYTF.

V is TRBV7-6 and J is TRBJ2-7, with D possibly being TRBD2 (6 bases). V lost 0 bases and J 5 bases, leaving 17 bases between the germline ends. The V gene's germline CDR1 is SGHVS and CDR2 FNYEAQ. There are 16 residues in the CDR3. As DNA, the CDR3 is TGTGCCAGCAGCTTAGCGCGGGACCGACGGGGCAACGAGCAGTACTTC. Translating gives CASSLARDRRGNEQYF.

The V gene is TRBV11-3, the J gene TRBJ2-3; TRBD2 matches 10 bases. In germline, CDR1 is SGHNT, CDR2 YENEEA. V dropped 2 bases and J dropped 2; count of bases not matched to a gene: 10. This CDR3 comprises 18 residues. The CDR3 sequence is CASSLLATLAGVTDTQYF. Here the CDR3 DNA reads TGTGCCAGCAGCTTATTAGCCACCCTAGCGGGAGTCACAGATACGCAGTATTTT.

J is TRBJ2-2 and V is TRBV5-5; 10 nucleotides align to TRBD2. Germline V gene lookup returns CDR1 SGHKS and CDR2 YYEKEE (reference sequence). The junction had 14 bases not matched to a gene; V was cut back by 4 bases and J by 5 bases. The CDR3 has 18 residues. CDR3 residues: CASSAVVAGGVWTGELFF. Written as DNA, the CDR3 is TGTGCCAGCAGCGCGGTAGTAGCGGGGGGCGTTTGGACCGGGGAGCTGTTTTTT.

The chain links TRBV7-2 to TRBJ2-5; the match to TRBD2 covers 8 bases. Trimming cost V 5 bases and J 3 bases; bases outside gene matches: 8. Per the germline V gene, CDR1 is SGHTA and CDR2 is FQGNSA. This CDR3 has 15 amino acids. CDR3 sequence reads: CASSPRQAGEETQYF. The CDR3 DNA reads as TGTGCCAGCAGCCCTCGGCAAGCGGGAGAAGAGACCCAGTACTTC.

The J gene is TRBJ1-2, the V gene TRBV5-8; tentative D call: TRBD1 (5 bases). With 0 bases removed from V and 8 bases from J, the gap between germline ends came to 11 bases. This CDR3 comprises 13 residues. Germline values: CDR1 SGHTS, CDR2 YDEGEE. CDR3 in DNA: TGTGCCAGCAGCTTGGGGGGGGTCGGAGGCTACACCTTC. Its translation: CASSLGGVGGYTF.

The chain is built from TRBV9 and TRBJ2-2, with a weak D call TRBD2 (6 bases). The CDR3 spans 16 residues. Germline V lookup: CDR1 SGDLS, CDR2 YYNGEE. Trimming pared 0 bases from V and 3 bases from J, leaving 12 bases between. DNA of the CDR3: TGTGCCAGCAGCGTAGCCGGGGGACGCGACACCGGGGAGCTGTTTTTT. Translation: CASSVAGGRDTGELFF. Combining the CDR3 with reference TRBV9 and TRBJ2-2 gives the whole variable domain DSGVTQTPKHLITATGQRVTLRCSPRSGDLSVYWYQQSLDQGLQFLIQYYNGEERAKGNILERFSAQQFPDLHSELNLSSLELGDSALYFCASSVAGGRDTGELFFGEGSRLTVL.